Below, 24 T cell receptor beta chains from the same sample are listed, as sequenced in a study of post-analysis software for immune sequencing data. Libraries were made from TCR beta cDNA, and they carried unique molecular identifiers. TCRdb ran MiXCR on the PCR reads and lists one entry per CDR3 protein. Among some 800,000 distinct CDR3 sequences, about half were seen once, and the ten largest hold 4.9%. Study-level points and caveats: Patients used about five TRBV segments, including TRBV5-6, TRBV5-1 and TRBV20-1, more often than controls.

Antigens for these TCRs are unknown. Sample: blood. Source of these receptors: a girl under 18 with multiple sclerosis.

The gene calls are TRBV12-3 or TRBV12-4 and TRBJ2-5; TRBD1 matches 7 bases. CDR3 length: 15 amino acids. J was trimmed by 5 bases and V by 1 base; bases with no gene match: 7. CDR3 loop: CASSLDTGEGETQYF. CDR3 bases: TGTGCCAGCAGTTTAGATACAGGGGAAGGTGAGACCCAGTACTTC.

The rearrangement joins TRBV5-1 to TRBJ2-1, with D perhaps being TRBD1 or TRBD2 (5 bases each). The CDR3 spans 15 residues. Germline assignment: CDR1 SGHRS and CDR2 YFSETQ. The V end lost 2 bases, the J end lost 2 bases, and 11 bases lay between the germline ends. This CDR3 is CASSFSGTPYNEQFF. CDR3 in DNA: TGCGCCAGCAGCTTCTCCGGGACCCCCTACAATGAGCAGTTCTTC.

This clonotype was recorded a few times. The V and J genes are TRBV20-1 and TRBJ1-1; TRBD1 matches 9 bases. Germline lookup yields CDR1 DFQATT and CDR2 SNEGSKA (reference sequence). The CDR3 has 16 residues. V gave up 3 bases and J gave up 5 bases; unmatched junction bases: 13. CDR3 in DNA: TGCAGTGCTAGGGAACCACCACAGGGGGCGGGGACTGAAGCTTTCTTT. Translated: CSAREPPQGAGTEAFF.

The CDR3 loop is CASSDSGRARQYF. CDR3 in DNA: TGTGCCAGCAGCGATAGCGGGAGGGCCCGGCAGTACTTC. V gene TRBV9 combines with J gene TRBJ2-5, with TRBD2 matching 11 bases. With 3 bases clipped from V and 11 bases from J, the junction kept 6 bases outside the gene matches. The CDR3 sequence is 13 residues long. Germline V gene sequence: CDR1 SGDLS, CDR2 YYNGEE.

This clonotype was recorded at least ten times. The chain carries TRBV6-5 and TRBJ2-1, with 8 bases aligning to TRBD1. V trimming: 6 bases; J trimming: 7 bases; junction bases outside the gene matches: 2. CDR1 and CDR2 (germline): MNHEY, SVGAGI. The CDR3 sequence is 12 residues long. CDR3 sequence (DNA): TGTGCCAGCAGCCGGACAGGGAATGAGCAGTTCTTC. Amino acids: CASSRTGNEQFF.

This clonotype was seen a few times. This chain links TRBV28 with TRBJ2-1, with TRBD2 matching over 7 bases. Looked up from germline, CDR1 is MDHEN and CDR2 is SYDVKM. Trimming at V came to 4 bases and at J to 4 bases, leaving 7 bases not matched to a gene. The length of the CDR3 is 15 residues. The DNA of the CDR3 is TGTGCCAGCAGTTCCAGACGGGAGGATTACAATGAGCAGTTCTTC. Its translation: CASSSRREDYNEQFF.

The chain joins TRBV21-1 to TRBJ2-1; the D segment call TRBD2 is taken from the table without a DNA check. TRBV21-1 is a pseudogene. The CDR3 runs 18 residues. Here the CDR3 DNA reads TGTGCCAGCAGCTCTCCGGGACTAGCGGGAGAATTCAGCAATGAGCAGTTCTTC. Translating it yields CASSSPGLAGEFSNEQFF.

The CDR3 spells CSARAGQTGHNEQYF. DNA of the CDR3: TGCAGTGCTAGAGCCGGACAGACCGGTCATAACGAGCAGTACTTC. The rearrangement links TRBV20-1 to TRBJ2-7; TRBD1 is a possible D gene (6 bases). Germline CDR1 and CDR2: DFQATT and SNEGSKA (reference sequence). CDR3 length equals 15 residues. Trimming stripped 1 base from V and 5 bases from J, with 18 bases between.

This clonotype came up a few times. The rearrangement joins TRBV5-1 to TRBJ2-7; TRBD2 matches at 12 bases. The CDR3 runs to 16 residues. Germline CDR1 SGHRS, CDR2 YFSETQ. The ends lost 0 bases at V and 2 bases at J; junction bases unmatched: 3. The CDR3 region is CASSLARTSGTYEQYF. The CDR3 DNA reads TGCGCCAGCAGCTTGGCCCGGACTAGCGGGACCTACGAGCAGTACTTC.

CDR3 protein: CASSPIRQDPITYEQYF. Here the CDR3 DNA reads TGTGCCAGCAGCCCTATAAGACAGGACCCTATAACCTACGAGCAGTACTTC. The V and J genes are TRBV6-1 and TRBJ2-7, with a possible D match to TRBD1 (6 bases). V lost 6 bases and J lost 2, with 23 bases in between. The germline CDR1 and CDR2 sequences are MNHNS and SASEGT. This CDR3 has 17 residues.

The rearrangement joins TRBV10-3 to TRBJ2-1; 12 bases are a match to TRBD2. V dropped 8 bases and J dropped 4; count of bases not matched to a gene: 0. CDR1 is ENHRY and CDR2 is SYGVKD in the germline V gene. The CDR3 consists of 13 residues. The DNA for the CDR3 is TGTGCCATCCTAGCGGGAGGGTACAATGAGCAGTTCTTC. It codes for CAILAGGYNEQFF.

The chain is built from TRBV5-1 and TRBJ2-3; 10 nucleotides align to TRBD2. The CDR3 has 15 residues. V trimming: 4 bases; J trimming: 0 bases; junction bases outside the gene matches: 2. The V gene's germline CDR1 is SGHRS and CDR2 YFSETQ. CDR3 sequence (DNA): TGCGCCAGCAGCAGCGGGGGGGCTAGCACAGATACGCAGTATTTT. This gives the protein CASSSGGASTDTQYF.

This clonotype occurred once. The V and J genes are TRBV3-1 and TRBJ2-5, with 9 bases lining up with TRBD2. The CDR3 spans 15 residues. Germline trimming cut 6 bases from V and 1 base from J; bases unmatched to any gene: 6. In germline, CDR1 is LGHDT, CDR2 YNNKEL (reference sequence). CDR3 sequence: CASSHLAGLQETQYF. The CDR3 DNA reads TGTGCCAGCAGTCATCTAGCGGGACTCCAAGAGACCCAGTACTTC.

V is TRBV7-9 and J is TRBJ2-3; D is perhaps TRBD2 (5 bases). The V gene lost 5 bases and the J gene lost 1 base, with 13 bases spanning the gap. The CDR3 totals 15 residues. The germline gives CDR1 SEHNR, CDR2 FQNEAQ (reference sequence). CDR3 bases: TGTGCCAGCAGCGCGGAGGCGGGTCGCACAGATACGCAGTATTTT. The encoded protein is CASSAEAGRTDTQYF.

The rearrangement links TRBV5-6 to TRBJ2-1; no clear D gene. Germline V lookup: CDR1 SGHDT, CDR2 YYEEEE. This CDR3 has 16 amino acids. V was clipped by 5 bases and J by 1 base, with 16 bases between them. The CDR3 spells CASSLSAGISYNEQFF. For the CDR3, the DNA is TGTGCCAGCAGTTTGTCGGCAGGAATTTCCTACAATGAGCAGTTCTTC.

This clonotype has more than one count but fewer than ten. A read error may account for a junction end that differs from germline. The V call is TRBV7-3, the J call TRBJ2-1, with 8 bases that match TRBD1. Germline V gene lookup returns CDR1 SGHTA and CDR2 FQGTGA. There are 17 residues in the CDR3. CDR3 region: CASSLTSSDRAINEQFF. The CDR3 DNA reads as TGTGCCAGTAGCTTAACGTCGTCGGACAGGGCGATCAATGAGCAGTTCTTC.

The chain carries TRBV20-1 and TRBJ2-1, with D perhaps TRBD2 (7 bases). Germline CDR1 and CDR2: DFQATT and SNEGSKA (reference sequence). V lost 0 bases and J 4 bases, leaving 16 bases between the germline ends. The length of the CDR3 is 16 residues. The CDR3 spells CSARDQGRERYNEQFF. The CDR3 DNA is TGCAGTGCTAGAGATCAGGGGCGGGAGAGGTACAATGAGCAGTTCTTC.

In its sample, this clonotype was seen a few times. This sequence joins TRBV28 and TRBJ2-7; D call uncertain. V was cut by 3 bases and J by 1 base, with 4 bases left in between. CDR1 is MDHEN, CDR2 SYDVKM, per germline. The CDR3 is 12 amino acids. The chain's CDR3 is CASSFKSYEQYF. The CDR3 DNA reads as TGTGCCAGCAGTTTCAAGTCCTACGAGCAGTACTTC.

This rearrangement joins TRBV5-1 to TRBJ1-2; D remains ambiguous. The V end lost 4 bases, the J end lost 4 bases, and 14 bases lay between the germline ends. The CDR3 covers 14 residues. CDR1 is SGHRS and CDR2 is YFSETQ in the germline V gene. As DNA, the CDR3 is TGCGCCAGCAGCCCCGTATCTGGGAGCTATGGCTACACCTTC. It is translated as CASSPVSGSYGYTF. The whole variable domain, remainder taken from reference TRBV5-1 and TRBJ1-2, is KAGVTQTPRYLIKTRGQQVTLSCSPISGHRSVSWYQQTPGQGLQFLFEYFSETQRNKGNFPGRFSGRQFSNSRSEMNVSTLELGDSALYLCASSPVSGSYGYTFGSGTRLTVV.

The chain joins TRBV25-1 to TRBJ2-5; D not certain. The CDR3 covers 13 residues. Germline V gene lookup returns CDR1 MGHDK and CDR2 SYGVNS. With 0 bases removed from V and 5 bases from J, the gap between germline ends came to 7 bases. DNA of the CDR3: TGTGCCAGCAGTGAATACTTCGAGGAGACCCAGTACTTC. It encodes CASSEYFEETQYF.

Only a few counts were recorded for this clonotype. The CDR3 nucleotides read TGTGCCAGCAGCATCTTAGCGGGAGTGAGGGAGACCCAGTACTTC. Translated: CASSILAGVRETQYF. The chain carries TRBV7-3 and TRBJ2-5, with 9 nucleotides matching TRBD2. After removal of 5 bases from V and 5 bases from J, the junction contained 9 bases not matched to a gene. This CDR3 spans 15 amino acids. The V gene's germline CDR1 is SGHTA and CDR2 FQGTGA.

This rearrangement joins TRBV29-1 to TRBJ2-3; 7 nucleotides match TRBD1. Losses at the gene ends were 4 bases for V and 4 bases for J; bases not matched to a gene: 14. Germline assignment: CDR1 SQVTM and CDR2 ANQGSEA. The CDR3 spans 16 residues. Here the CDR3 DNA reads TGCAGCGTTGCAAGGAGTCGGGACAGTCATTCAGATACGCAGTATTTT. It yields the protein CSVARSRDSHSDTQYF.

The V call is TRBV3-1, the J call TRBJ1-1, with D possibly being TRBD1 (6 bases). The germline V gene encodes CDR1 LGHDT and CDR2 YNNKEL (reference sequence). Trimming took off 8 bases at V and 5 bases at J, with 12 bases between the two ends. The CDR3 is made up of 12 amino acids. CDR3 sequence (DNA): TGTGCCAGCGTAACGCAGGGGACTGAAGCTTTCTTT. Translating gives CASVTQGTEAFF. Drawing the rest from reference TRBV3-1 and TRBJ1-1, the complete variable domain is DTAVSQTPKYLVTQMGNDKSIKCEQNLGHDTMYWYKQDSKKFLKIMFSYNNKELIINETVPNRFSPKSPDKAHLNLHINSLELGDSAVYFCASVTQGTEAFFGQGTRLTVV.

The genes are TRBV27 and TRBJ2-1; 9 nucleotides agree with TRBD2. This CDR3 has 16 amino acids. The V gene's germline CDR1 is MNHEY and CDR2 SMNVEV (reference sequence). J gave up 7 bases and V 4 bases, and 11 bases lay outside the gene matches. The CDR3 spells CASSSPTSGASNEQFF. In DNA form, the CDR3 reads TGTGCCAGCAGTTCCCCGACTAGCGGAGCCTCAAATGAGCAGTTCTTC.